This T cell receptor (beta chain) is drawn from a study of T cells in women clearing cervical HPV infection. A remark on this clone: Its antigen is unidentified. From the germline J gene comes the end of the CDR3, since the read stops 3 residues before it.

Trimming stripped 3 bases from V and 0 bases from J, with 16 bases between. The CDR3 sequence is 17 residues long. Study-level results: Richness plus V gene abundances separated cases from controls with AUC about 0.8. TRBV6-7 relative abundance averaged approximately 0.11% in cases and about 0.15% in controls.

TCRdb keeps only in-frame clones here, not all; method: immunoSEQ multiplex PCR. This table holds tens of thousands of clones. Sequenced material: blood buffy coat. The receptor was derived from a woman between 18 and 70 years old with a cervical HPV16 infection that either progressed to CIN3+ or cleared (not recorded which). The V gene is TRBV12-3 or TRBV12-4, the J gene TRBJ2-3; D possibly corresponds to TRBD1 (6 bases). CDR3 bases read: TGTGCCAGCAGTTTTTACCTGGGGACAACTAGCACAGATACG. Translated, it gives CASSFYLGTTSTDT. The whole CDR3 protein reads CASSFYLGTTSTDTQYF.